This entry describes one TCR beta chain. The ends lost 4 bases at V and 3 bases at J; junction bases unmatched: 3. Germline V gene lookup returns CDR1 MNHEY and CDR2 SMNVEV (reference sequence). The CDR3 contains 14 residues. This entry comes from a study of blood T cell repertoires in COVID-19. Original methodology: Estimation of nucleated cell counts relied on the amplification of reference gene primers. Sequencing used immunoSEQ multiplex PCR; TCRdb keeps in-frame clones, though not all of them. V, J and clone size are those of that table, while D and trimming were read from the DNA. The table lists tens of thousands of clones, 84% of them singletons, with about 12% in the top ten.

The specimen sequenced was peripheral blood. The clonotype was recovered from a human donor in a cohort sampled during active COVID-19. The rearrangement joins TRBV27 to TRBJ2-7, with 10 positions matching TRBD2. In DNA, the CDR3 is TGTGCCAGCAGTTGGACTAGCGGCTTCTACGAGCAGTACTTC. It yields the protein CASSWTSGFYEQYF.